This T cell receptor beta chain was identified during a study of a mutant IDH1 vaccine in newly diagnosed glioma. Study-level background: In some groups vaccination began 4-6 weeks post-radiotherapy; others received it with temozolomide. Treated patients had a mean age of roughly 44 years and a sex split that was about 62% male and 37.5% female. Therapy received beforehand was radiotherapy, temozolomide, or both, with most patients given both.

On this clone: Antigen: not known.

Notes on the study in general: Immune responses induced by vaccination arose in approximately 93% of the patients.

The time point was: week 5, during vaccination. With topical imiquimod, each dose of the vaccine consisted of 300 ug of mutant IDH1 20-mer peptide. The CDR3 extends over 13 amino acids. Trimming left V 1 base short and J 1 base short, with 4 bases between. Germline loops: CDR1 LGHNA, CDR2 YSLEER. The repertoire was sequenced with immunoSEQ multiplex PCR; TCRdb's copy has only in-frame clones and lacks some. The repertoire holds over 50,000 clones, with around 89% as singletons. Sequencing was performed on PBMCs, taken from a glioma patient whose treatment included an IDH1 peptide vaccine. V is TRBV4-3 and J is TRBJ1-2, with D uncertain. This clonotype was sampled from a woman aged 40 to 55 with glioma. The CDR3 bases are TGCGCCAGCAGCCAAGGAGGTAACTATGGCTACACCTTC. This sequence encodes CASSQGGNYGYTF.